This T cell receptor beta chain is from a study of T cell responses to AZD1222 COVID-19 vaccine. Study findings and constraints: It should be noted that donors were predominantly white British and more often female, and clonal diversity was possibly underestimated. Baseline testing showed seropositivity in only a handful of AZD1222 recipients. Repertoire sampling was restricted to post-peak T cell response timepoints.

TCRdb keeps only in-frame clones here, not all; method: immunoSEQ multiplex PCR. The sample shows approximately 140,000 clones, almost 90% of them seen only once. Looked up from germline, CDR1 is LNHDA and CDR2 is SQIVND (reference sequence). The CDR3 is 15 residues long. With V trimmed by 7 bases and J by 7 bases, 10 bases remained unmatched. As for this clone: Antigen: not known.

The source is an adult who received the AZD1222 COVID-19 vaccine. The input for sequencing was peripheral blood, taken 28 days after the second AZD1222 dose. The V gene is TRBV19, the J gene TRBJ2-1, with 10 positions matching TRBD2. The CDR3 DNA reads TGTGCCAGTACTTCCCTAGCGGGAGAATCGAATGAGCAGTTCTTC. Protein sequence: CASTSLAGESNEQFF.